This T cell receptor (beta chain) was captured by sequencing in a study of cytomegalovirus exposure and HLA in healthy donors. In the PCR, 60 Vbeta and 13 Jbeta primers were used. This table comes from immunoSEQ multiplex PCR, and its TCRdb copy is limited to in-frame clones, with some not included. The data contain roughly 200,000 clones, around three quarters of them singletons. This clonotype was obtained from a middle-aged woman in good health and CMV-seronegative. Sequenced input: PBMCs.

CDR3 coding DNA: TGTGCCAGCTCACCACTCGGGGGACTAGCTTCCTACAATGAGCAGTTCTTC. As protein: CASSPLGGLASYNEQFF. The rearrangement joins TRBV18 to TRBJ2-1, with 9 nucleotides matching TRBD2. Looked up from germline, CDR1 is KGHSH and CDR2 is LQKENI. The ends lost 1 base at V and 1 base at J; junction bases unmatched: 5. The CDR3 is made up of 17 amino acids. The full variable domain, rest sourced from reference TRBV18 and TRBJ2-1, is NAGVMQNPRHLVRRRGQEARLRCSPMKGHSHVYWYRQLPEEGLKFMVYLQKENIIDESGMPKERFSAEFPKEGPSILRIQQVVRGDSAAYFCASSPLGGLASYNEQFFGPGTRLTVL.